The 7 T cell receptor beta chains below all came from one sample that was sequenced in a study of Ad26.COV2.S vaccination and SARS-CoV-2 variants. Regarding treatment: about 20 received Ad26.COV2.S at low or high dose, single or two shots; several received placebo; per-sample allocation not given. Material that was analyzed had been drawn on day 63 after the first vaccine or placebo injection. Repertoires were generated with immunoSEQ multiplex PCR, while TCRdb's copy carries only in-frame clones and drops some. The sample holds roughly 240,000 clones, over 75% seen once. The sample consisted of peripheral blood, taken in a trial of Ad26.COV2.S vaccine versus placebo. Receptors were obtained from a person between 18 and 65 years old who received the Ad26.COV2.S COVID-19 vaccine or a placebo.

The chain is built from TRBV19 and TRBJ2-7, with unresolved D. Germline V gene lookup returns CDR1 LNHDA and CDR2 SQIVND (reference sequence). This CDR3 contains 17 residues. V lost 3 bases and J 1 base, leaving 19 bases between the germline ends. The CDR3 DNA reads TGTGCCAGTAGTATTGGCGGCCTGGGAAGGGTATCCTACGAGCAGTACTTC. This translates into CASSIGGLGRVSYEQYF.

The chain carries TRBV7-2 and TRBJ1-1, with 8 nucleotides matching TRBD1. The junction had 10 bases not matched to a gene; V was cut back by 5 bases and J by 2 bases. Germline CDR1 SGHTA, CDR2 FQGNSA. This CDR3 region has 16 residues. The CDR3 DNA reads TGTGCCAGCAGCCCCTGGCAGGGGGCTGGAAACACTGAAGCTTTCTTT. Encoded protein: CASSPWQGAGNTEAFF.

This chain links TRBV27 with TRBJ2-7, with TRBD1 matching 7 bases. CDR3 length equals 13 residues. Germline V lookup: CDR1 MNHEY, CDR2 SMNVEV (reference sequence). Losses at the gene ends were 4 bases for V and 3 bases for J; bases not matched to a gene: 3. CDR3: CASSSTGYYEQYF. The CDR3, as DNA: TGTGCCAGCAGTTCGACAGGGTACTACGAGCAGTACTTC.

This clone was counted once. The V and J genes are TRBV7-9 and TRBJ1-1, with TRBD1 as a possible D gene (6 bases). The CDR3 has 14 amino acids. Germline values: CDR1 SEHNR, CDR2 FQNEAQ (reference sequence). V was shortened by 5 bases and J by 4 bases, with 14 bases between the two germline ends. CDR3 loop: CASSRARGGTEAFF. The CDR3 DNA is TGTGCCAGCAGCAGAGCCAGGGGCGGCACTGAAGCTTTCTTT.

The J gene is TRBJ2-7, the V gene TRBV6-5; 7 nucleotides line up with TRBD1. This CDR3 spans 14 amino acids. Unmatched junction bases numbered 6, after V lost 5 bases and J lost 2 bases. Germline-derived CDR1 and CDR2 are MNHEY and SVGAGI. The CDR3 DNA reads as TGTGCCAGCAGTACTCTGACAGGGACCTACGAGCAGTACTTC. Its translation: CASSTLTGTYEQYF.

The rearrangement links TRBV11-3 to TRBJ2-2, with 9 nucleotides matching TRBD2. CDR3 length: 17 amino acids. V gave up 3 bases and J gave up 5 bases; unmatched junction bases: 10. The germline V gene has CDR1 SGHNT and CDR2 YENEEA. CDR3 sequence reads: CASSLASGVHGTGELFF. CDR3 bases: TGTGCCAGCAGCTTGGCTAGCGGGGTCCATGGGACCGGGGAGCTGTTTTTT.

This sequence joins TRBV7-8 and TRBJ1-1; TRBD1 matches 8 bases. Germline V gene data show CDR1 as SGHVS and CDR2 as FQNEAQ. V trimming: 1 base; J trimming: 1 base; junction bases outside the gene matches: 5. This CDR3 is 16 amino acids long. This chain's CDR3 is CASSLVPGGRNTEAFF. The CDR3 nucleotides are TGTGCCAGCAGCTTAGTCCCAGGGGGCCGGAACACTGAAGCTTTCTTT.